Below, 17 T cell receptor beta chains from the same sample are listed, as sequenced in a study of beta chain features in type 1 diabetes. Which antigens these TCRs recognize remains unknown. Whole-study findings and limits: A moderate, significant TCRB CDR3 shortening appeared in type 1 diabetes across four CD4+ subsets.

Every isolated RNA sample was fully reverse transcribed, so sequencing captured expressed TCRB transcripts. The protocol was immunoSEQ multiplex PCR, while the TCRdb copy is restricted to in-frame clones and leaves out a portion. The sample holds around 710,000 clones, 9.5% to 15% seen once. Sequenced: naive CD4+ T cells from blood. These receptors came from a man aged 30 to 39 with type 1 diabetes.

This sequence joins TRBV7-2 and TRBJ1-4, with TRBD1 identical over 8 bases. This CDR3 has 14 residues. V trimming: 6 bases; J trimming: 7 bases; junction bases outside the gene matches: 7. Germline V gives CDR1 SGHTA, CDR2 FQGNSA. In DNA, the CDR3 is TGTGCCAGCAGTCTTTGGACAGGGAGTGAAAAACTGTTTTTT. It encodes CASSLWTGSEKLFF. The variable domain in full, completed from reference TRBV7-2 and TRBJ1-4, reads GAGVSQSPSNKVTEKGKDVELRCDPISGHTALYWYRQSLGQGLEFLIYFQGNSAPDKSGLPSDRFSAERTGGSVSTLTIQRTQQEDSAVYLCASSLWTGSEKLFFGSGTQLSVL.

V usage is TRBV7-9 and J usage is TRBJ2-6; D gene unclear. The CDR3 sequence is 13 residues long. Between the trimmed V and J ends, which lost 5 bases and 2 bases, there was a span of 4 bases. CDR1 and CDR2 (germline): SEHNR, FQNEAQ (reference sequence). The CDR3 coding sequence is TGTGCCAGCAGCCCACCTGGGGCCAACGTCCTGACTTTC. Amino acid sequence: CASSPPGANVLTF.

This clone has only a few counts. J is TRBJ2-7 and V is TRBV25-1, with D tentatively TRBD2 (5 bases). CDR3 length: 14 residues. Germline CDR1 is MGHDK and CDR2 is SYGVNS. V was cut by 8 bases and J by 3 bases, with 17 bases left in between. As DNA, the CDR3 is TGTGCCAGCGCCAACCCCGGGAAGCTCTACGAGCAGTACTTC. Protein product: CASANPGKLYEQYF.

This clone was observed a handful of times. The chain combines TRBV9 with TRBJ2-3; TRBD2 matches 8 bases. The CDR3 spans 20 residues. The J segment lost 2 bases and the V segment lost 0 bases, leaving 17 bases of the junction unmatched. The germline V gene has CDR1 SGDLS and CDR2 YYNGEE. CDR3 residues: CASSVDPAGVTPGLTDTQYF. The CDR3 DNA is TGTGCCAGCAGCGTAGACCCAGCGGGGGTTACACCCGGGCTCACAGATACGCAGTATTTT.

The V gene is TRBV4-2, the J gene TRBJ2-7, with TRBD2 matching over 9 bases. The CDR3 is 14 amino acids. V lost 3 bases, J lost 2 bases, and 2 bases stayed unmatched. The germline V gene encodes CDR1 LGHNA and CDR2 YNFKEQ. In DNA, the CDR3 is TGTGCCAGCAGCCACAGCGGGGGGACCTACGAGCAGTACTTC. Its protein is CASSHSGGTYEQYF.

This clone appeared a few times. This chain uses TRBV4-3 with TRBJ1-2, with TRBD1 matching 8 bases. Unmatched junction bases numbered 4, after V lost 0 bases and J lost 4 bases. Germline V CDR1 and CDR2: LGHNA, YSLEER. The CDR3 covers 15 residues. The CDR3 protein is CASSQDPTGAYGYTF. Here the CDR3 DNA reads TGCGCCAGCAGCCAAGACCCGACAGGGGCCTATGGCTACACCTTC.

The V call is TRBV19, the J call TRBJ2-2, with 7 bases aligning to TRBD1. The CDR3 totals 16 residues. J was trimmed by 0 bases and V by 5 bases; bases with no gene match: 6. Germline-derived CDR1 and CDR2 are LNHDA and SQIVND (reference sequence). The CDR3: CASSGIGTANTGELFF. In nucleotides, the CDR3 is TGTGCCAGTAGTGGGATCGGGACAGCGAACACCGGGGAGCTGTTTTTT.

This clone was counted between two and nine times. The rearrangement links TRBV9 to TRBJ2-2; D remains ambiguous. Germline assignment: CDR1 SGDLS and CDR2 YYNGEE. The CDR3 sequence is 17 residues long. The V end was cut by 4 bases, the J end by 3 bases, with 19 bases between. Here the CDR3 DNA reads TGTGCCAGCAGCCCGGCTTTCTCCGGGCCCGACACCGGGGAGCTGTTTTTT. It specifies CASSPAFSGPDTGELFF.

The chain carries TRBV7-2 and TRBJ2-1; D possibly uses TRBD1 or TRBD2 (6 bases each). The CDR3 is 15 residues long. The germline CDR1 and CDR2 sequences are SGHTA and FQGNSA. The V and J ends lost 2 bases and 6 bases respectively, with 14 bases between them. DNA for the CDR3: TGTGCCAGCAGCTTAAGGGGGGCGATGGGCAATGAGCAGTTCTTC. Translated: CASSLRGAMGNEQFF.

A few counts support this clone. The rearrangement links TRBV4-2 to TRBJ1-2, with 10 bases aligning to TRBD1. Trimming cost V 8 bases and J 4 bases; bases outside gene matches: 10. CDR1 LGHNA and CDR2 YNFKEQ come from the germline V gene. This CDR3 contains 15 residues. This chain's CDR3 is CASVPGQGITYGYTF. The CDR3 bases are TGTGCCAGCGTACCGGGACAGGGGATAACCTATGGCTACACCTTC.

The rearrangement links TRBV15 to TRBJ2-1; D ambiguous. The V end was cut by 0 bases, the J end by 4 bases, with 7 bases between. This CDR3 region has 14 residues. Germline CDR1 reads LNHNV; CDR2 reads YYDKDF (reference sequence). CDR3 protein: CATSRDDTYNEQFF. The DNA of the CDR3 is TGTGCCACCAGCAGAGACGACACTTACAATGAGCAGTTCTTC.

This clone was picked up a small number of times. DNA of the CDR3: TGTGCCAGCAGACCCCCTAGCGGGGGGGCCGGTGAGCAGTTCTTC. Protein product: CASRPPSGGAGEQFF. The chain combines TRBV27 with TRBJ2-1; 12 nucleotides line up with TRBD2. The ends lost 6 bases at V and 9 bases at J; junction bases unmatched: 9. There are 15 residues in the CDR3. Germline loops: CDR1 MNHEY, CDR2 SMNVEV (reference sequence).

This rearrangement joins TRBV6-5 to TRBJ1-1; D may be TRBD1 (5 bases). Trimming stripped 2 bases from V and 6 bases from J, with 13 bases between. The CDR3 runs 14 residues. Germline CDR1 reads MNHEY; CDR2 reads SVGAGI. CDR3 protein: CASSYGRGTSEAFF. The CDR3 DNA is TGTGCCAGCAGTTACGGAAGGGGTACGTCTGAAGCTTTCTTT.

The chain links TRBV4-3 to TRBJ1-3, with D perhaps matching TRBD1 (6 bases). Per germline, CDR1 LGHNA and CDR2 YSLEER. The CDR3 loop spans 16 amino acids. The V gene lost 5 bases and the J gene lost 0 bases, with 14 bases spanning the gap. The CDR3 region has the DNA TGCGCCAGCAGCTTTACAACAGGGACCTCTGGAAACACCATATATTTT. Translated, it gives CASSFTTGTSGNTIYF.

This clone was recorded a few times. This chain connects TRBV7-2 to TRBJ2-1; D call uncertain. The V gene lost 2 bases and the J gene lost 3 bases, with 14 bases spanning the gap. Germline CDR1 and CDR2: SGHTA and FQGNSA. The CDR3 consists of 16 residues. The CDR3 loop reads CASSLYPDEYYNEQFF. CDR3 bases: TGTGCCAGCAGCTTATACCCAGACGAATACTACAATGAGCAGTTCTTC.

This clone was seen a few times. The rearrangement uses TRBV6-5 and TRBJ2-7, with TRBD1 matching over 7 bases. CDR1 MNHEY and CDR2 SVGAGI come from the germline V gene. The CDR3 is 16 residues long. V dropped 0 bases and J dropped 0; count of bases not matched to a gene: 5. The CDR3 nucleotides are TGTGCCAGCAGTTACTCGTCGGGACAGAGCTCCTACGAGCAGTACTTC. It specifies CASSYSSGQSSYEQYF.

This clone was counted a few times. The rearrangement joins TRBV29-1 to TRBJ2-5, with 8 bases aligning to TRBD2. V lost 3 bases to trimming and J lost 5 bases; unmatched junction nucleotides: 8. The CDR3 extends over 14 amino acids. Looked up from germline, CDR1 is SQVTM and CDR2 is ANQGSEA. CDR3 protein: CSVDSGLVRETQYF. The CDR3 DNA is TGCAGCGTTGATTCGGGACTAGTGAGGGAGACCCAGTACTTC. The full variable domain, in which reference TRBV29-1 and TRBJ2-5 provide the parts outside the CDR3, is SAVISQKPSRDICQRGTSLTIQCQVDSQVTMMFWYRQQPGQSLTLIATANQGSEATYESGFVIDKFPISRPNLTFSTLTVSNMSPEDSSIYLCSVDSGLVRETQYFGPGTRLLVL.